The rows below give T cell receptor beta chains drawn from one sample of a study of OX40 agonist ivuxolimab in advanced cancers. The repertoire was sequenced with immunoSEQ multiplex PCR; TCRdb's copy has only in-frame clones and lacks some. The sample contains approximately 60,000 clones, approximately 90% of which appear only once. The specimen was CD4+ or CD8+ T cells sorted from blood, collected in a trial of the OX40 agonist ivuxolimab. Every receptor here comes from an adult with an advanced solid tumor such as melanoma, head and neck, liver or kidney cancer. Both conserved end residues are part of each CDR3. A D gene is named only where the DNA matches it firmly. Clone size is shown for a subset of rows, as once, few, many or a class of expanded clone.

v_gene: TRBV10-1; d_gene: TRBD2; abundance: -; j_gene: TRBJ2-3; CDR3aa: CASSGLLAGALDTDTQYF; CDR3nt: TGCGCCAGCAGTGGTCTACTAGCGGGAGCCCTTGACACAGATACGCAGTATTTT
v_gene: TRBV27; d_gene: -; abundance: -; j_gene: TRBJ2-5; CDR3aa: CASSSNPLGETQYF; CDR3nt: TGTGCCAGCAGCTCAAATCCATTAGGAGAGACCCAGTACTTC
v_gene: TRBV4-2; d_gene: -; abundance: -; j_gene: TRBJ2-7; CDR3aa: CASSQDFLAPTYEQYF; CDR3nt: TGTGCCAGCAGCCAAGATTTCCTAGCTCCTACCTACGAGCAGTACTTC
v_gene: TRBV28; d_gene: TRBD2; abundance: -; j_gene: TRBJ2-1; CDR3aa: CASVLAGDNEQFF; CDR3nt: TGTGCCAGCGTGCTAGCGGGGGACAATGAGCAGTTCTTC
v_gene: TRBV7-3; d_gene: -; abundance: -; j_gene: TRBJ2-7; CDR3aa: CASSLSSGSNNYEQYF; CDR3nt: TGTGCCAGCAGCTTAAGCTCAGGGAGCAATAACTACGAGCAGTACTTC
v_gene: TRBV27; d_gene: -; abundance: -; j_gene: TRBJ2-7; CDR3aa: CASSPNIYEQYF; CDR3nt: TGTGCCAGCAGTCCCAATATTTACGAGCAGTACTTC
v_gene: TRBV13; d_gene: TRBD2; abundance: -; j_gene: TRBJ2-1; CDR3aa: CASSSVTSGGEQFF; CDR3nt: TGTGCCAGCAGCTCCGTTACTAGCGGGGGTGAGCAGTTCTTC
v_gene: TRBV7-9; d_gene: TRBD2; abundance: -; j_gene: TRBJ2-1; CDR3aa: CASSLGPAGGPYNEQFF; CDR3nt: TGTGCCAGCAGCTTAGGTCCTGCGGGAGGGCCCTACAATGAGCAGTTCTTC
v_gene: TRBV7-9; d_gene: -; abundance: -; j_gene: TRBJ2-1; CDR3aa: CASSGLGDPQYEQFF; CDR3nt: TGTGCCAGCAGCGGACTGGGGGACCCACAGTATGAGCAGTTCTTC
v_gene: TRBV4-1; d_gene: -; abundance: -; j_gene: TRBJ1-1; CDR3aa: CASSQDWQGLNTEAFF; CDR3nt: TGCGCCAGCAGCCAAGATTGGCAGGGGTTGAACACTGAAGCTTTCTTT
v_gene: TRBV19; d_gene: -; abundance: -; j_gene: TRBJ1-5; CDR3aa: CASSPPSNQPQHF; CDR3nt: TGTGCCAGTAGTCCCCCTAGCAATCAGCCCCAGCATTTT
v_gene: TRBV5-6; d_gene: TRBD2; abundance: once; j_gene: TRBJ2-2; CDR3aa: CASSLGVATSGLGTGELFF; CDR3nt: TGTGCCAGCAGCCTGGGGGTGGCGACTAGCGGGCTTGGGACCGGGGAGCTGTTTTTT
v_gene: TRBV11-3; d_gene: -; abundance: -; j_gene: TRBJ2-1; CDR3aa: CASSLRAGRFHNEQFF; CDR3nt: TGTGCCAGCAGCTTACGGGCGGGGCGGTTCCACAATGAGCAGTTCTTC
v_gene: TRBV28; d_gene: TRBD2; abundance: -; j_gene: TRBJ2-1; CDR3aa: CASSPQGLAVDEQFF; CDR3nt: TGTGCCAGCAGTCCGCAGGGTCTAGCGGTCGATGAGCAGTTCTTC
v_gene: TRBV11-3; d_gene: TRBD2; abundance: -; j_gene: TRBJ2-2; CDR3aa: CASSSLAGGSGELFF; CDR3nt: TGTGCCAGCAGCTCACTAGCGGGAGGTTCCGGGGAGCTGTTTTTT